This TCR beta chain was sequenced during a study of radiation and T cells in renal cell carcinoma. Looking at the study overall: Nephrectomy followed 15 Gy stereotactic body radiation by 4 weeks.

The time point was: blood 2 weeks post-SBRT. Treatment here: 15 Gy SBRT to primary tumor, nephrectomy 4 weeks later. Radiation-treated patients gave blood at baseline, week 2 and week 4. Comments on this clone: Its matching antigen is unknown.

Trimming took 5 bases from V and 8 from J; bases not matched to a gene: 9. From germline, CDR1 is LNHDA and CDR2 SQIVND (reference sequence). This CDR3 spans 14 amino acids. Study-wide findings and caveats: Without pretreatment biopsies, baseline tumor clonotype presence was undetermined.

Generated by immunoSEQ multiplex PCR, the TCRdb table keeps only in-frame clones and is missing some. The sample holds some 120,000 clones, about 81% seen once. Specimen: blood, collected from a patient whose treatment included radiotherapy and nephrectomy. The rearrangement joins TRBV19 to TRBJ2-1; 7 bases line up with TRBD2. This TCR was sampled from a woman in her fifties or sixties with renal cell carcinoma. In DNA, the CDR3 is TGTGCCAGTAGTCTTCAGCGGGAACGCCATGAGCAGTTCTTC. Translation: CASSLQRERHEQFF.